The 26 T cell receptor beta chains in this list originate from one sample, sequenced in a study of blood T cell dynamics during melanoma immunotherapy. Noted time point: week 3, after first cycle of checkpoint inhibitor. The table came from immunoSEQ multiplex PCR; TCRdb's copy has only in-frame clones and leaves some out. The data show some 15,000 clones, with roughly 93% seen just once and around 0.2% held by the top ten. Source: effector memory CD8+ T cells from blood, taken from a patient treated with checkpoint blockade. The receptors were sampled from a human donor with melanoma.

This CDR3 is CASSVAPRNEQFF. In nucleotides, the CDR3 is TGTGCCAGCAGTGTGGCCCCGCGGAATGAGCAGTTCTTC. The V gene is TRBV27, the J gene TRBJ2-1; unclear D gene. Looked up from germline, CDR1 is MNHEY and CDR2 is SMNVEV (reference sequence). V shed 5 bases and J shed 7 bases, with 12 bases lying between them. The CDR3 extends over 13 amino acids.

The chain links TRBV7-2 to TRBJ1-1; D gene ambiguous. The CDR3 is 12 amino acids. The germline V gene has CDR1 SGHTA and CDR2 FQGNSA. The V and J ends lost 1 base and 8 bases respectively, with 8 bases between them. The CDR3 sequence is CASSLGLREAFF. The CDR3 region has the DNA TGTGCCAGCAGCTTAGGTCTCCGCGAAGCTTTCTTT.

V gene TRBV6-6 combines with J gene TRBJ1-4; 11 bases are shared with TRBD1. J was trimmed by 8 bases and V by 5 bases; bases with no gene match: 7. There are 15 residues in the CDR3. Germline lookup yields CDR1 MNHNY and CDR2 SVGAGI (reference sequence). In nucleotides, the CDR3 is TGTGCCAGCAGTGCCGGACAGGGGGCGAGGGAAAAACTGTTTTTT. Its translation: CASSAGQGAREKLFF.

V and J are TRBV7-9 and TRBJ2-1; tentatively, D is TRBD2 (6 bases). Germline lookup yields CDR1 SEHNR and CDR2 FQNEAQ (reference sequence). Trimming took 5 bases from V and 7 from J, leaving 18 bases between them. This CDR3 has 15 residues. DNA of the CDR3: TGTGCCAGCAGCACAAGCAATCGGGAGTGGAATGAGCAGTTCTTC. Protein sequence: CASSTSNREWNEQFF.

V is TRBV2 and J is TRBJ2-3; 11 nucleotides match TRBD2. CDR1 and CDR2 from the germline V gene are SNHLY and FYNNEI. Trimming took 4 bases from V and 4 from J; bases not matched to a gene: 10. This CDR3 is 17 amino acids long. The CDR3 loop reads CASSAALAGVWADTQYF. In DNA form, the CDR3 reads TGTGCCAGCAGTGCGGCACTAGCGGGAGTATGGGCAGATACGCAGTATTTT.

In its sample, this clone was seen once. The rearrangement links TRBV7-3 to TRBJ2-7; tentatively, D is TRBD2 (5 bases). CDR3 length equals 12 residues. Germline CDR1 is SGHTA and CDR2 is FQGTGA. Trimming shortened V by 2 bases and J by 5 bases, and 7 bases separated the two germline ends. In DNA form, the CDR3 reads TGTGCCAGCAGCTTAGGAGGCGACGAGCAGTACTTC. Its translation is CASSLGGDEQYF.

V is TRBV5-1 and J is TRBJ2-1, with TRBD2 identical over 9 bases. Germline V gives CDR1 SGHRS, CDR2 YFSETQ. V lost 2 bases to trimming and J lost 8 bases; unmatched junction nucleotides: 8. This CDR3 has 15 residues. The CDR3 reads CASSLRGRVVDEQFF. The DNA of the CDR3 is TGCGCCAGCAGCTTACGCGGGAGGGTTGTTGATGAGCAGTTCTTC.

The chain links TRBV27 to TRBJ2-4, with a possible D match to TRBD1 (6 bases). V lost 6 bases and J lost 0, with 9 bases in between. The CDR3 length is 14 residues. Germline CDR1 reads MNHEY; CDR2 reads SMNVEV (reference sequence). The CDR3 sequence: CASSIQGAKNIQYF. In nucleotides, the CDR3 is TGTGCCAGCAGCATACAGGGAGCCAAAAACATTCAGTACTTC.

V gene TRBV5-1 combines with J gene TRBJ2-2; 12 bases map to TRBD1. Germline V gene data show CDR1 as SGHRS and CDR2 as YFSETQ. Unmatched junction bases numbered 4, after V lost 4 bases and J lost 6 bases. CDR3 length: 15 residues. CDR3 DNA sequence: TGCGCCAGCAGCACCGGGACAGGGGGCTCCGGGGAGCTGTTTTTT. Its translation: CASSTGTGGSGELFF. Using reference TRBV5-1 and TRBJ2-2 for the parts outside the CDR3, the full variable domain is KAGVTQTPRYLIKTRGQQVTLSCSPISGHRSVSWYQQTPGQGLQFLFEYFSETQRNKGNFPGRFSGRQFSNSRSEMNVSTLELGDSALYLCASSTGTGGSGELFFGEGSRLTVL.

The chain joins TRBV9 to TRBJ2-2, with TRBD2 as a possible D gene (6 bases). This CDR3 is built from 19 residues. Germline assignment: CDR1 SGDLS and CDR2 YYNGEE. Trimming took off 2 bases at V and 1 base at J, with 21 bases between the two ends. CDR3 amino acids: CASSVPSVLSSENTGELFF. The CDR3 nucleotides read TGTGCCAGCAGCGTCCCCAGTGTTCTGTCTAGCGAGAACACCGGGGAGCTGTTTTTT. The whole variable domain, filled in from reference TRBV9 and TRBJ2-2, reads DSGVTQTPKHLITATGQRVTLRCSPRSGDLSVYWYQQSLDQGLQFLIQYYNGEERAKGNILERFSAQQFPDLHSELNLSSLELGDSALYFCASSVPSVLSSENTGELFFGEGSRLTVL.

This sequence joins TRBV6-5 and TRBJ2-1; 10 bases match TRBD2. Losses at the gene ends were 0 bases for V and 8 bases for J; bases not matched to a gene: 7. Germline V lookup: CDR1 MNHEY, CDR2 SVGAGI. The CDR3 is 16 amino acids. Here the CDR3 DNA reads TGTGCCAGCAGTTACTCTCTGGGACTAGCGTCTTATGAGCAGTTCTTC. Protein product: CASSYSLGLASYEQFF.

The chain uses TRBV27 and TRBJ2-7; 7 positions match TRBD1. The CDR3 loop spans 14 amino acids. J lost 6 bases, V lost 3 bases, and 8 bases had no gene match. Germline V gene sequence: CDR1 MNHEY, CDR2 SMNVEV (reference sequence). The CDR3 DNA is TGTGCCAGCAGTTTCAACAGGGGAAGCACCGAGCAGTACTTC. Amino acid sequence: CASSFNRGSTEQYF.

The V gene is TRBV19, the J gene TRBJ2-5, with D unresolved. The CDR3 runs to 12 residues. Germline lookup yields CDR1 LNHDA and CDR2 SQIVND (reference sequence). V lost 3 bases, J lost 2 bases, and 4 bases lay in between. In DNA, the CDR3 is TGTGCCAGTAGTATGGTTCAAGAGACCCAGTACTTC. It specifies CASSMVQETQYF. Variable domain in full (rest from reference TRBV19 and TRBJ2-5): DGGITQSPKYLFRKEGQNVTLSCEQNLNHDAMYWYRQDPGQGLRLIYYSQIVNDFQKGDIAEGYSVSREKKESFPLTVTSAQKNPTAFYLCASSMVQETQYFGPGTRLLVL.

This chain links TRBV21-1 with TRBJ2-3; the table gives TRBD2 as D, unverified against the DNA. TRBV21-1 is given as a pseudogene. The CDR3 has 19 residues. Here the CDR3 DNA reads TGTGCCAGCAGCTGCTCAAAATGGGGTACTAGCGAGCCCACAGATACGCAGTATTTT. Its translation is CASSCSKWGTSEPTDTQYF.

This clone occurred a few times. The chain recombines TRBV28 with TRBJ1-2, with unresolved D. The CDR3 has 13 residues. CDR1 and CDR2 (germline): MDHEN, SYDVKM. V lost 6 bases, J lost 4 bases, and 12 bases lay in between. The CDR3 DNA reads TGTGCCAGCAGGTCGCCTGATGGCTATGGCTACACCTTC. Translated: CASRSPDGYGYTF.

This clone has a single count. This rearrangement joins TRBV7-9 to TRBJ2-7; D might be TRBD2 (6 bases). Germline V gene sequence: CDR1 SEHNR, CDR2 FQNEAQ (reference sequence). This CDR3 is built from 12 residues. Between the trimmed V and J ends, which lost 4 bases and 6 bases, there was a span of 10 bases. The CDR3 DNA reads TGTGCCAGCAGCTACTCTAGCGTCGAGCAGTACTTC. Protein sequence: CASSYSSVEQYF.

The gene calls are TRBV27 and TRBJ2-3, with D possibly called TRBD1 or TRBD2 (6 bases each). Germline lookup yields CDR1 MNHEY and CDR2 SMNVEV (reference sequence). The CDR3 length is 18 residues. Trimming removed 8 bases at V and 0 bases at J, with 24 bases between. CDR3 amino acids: CASGRGGRWISSTDTQYF. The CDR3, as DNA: TGTGCCAGCGGGAGAGGGGGGAGGTGGATTTCTAGCACAGATACGCAGTATTTT.

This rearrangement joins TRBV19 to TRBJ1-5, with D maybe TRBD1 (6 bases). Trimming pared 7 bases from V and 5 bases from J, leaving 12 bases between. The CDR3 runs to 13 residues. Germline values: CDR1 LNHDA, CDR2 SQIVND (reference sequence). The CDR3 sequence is CASKGDNYQPQHF. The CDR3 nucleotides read TGTGCCAGTAAAGGGGACAACTATCAGCCCCAGCATTTT.

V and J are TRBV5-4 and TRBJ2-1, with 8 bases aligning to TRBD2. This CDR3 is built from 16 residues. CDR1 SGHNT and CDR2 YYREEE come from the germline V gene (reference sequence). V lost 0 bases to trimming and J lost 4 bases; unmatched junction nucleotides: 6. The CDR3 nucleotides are TGTGCCAGCAGCTTGGGGACGGGAGGGGAGTACAATGAGCAGTTCTTC. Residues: CASSLGTGGEYNEQFF.

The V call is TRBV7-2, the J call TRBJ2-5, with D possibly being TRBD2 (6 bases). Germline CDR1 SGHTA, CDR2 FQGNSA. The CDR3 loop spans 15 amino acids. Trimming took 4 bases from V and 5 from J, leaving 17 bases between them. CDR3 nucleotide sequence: TGTGCCAGCAGCTCCCCCTTAGCGGACCTTGAGACCCAGTACTTC. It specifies CASSSPLADLETQYF. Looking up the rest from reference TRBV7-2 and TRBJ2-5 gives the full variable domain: GAGVSQSPSNKVTEKGKDVELRCDPISGHTALYWYRQSLGQGLEFLIYFQGNSAPDKSGLPSDRFSAERTGGSVSTLTIQRTQQEDSAVYLCASSSPLADLETQYFGPGTRLLVL.

As DNA, the CDR3 is TGTGCCAGCAGAAGAGAATACTACGAGCAGTACTTC. It translates to CASRREYYEQYF. The chain uses TRBV28 and TRBJ2-7; D remains ambiguous. This CDR3 is built from 12 residues. Germline-derived CDR1 and CDR2 are MDHEN and SYDVKM. The V and J ends lost 6 bases and 3 bases respectively, with 9 bases between them.

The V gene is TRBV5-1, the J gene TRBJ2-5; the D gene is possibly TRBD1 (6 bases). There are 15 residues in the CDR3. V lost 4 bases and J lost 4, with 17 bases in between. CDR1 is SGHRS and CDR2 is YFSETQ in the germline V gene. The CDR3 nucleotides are TGCGCCAGCAGCCCTGGGCAAGGGGGTGGAGAGACCCAGTACTTC. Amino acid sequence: CASSPGQGGGETQYF.

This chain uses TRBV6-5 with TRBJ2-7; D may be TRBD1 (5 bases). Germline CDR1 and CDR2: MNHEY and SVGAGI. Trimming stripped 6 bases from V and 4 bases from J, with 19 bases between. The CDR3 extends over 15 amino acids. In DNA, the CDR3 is TGTGCCAGCAGCCCTCCAAGGGGATCCCCTTACGAGCAGTACTTC. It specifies CASSPPRGSPYEQYF.

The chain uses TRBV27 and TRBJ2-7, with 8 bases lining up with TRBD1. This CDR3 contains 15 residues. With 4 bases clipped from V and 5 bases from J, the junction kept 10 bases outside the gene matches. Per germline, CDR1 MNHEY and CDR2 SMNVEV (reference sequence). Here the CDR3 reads CASSSPGRGRHEQYF. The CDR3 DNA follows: TGTGCCAGCAGTTCGCCCGGCAGGGGGCGCCACGAGCAGTACTTC.

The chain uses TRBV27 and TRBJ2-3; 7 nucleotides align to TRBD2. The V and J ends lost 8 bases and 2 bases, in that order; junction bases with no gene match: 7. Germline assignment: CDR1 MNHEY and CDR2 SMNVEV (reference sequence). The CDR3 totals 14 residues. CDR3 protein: CASSPSGNTDTQYF. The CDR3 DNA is TGTGCCAGCTCGCCTAGCGGAAACACAGATACGCAGTATTTT.

The CDR3 here is CAIRSAYEQYF. CDR3 in DNA: TGTGCCATCAGATCCGCCTACGAGCAGTACTTC. V is TRBV10-3 and J is TRBJ2-7, with D unclear. The CDR3 covers 11 residues. The V and J ends lost 6 bases and 2 bases respectively, with 5 bases between them. Looked up from germline, CDR1 is ENHRY and CDR2 is SYGVKD.